This T cell receptor beta chain was sequenced for a study of CD8 T cells in Susac syndrome. Study-wide findings and caveats: Individuals included in the TCR sequencing and HLA analysis were acknowledged by the study to be relatively few in number.

Turning to this clonotype: Its antigen is undetermined.

The CDR3 contains 17 residues. The V end lost 0 bases, the J end lost 4 bases, and 19 bases lay between the germline ends. Per the germline V gene, CDR1 is DFQATT and CDR2 is SNEGSKA (reference sequence). Random-hexamer reverse transcription was applied to about 0.5 to 1 ug RNA. An immunoSEQ multiplex PCR amplified TCR beta CDR3 over 54 Vbeta and 13 Jbeta. TCRdb ran MiXCR on the immunoSEQ multiplex PCR reads and lists one entry per CDR3 protein. The table lists some 48,000 distinct CDR3 sequences, 90% to 95% of them singletons. Sequencing of TCR beta was performed on blood CD8+ T cells and on blood CD4+ T cells.

This chain uses TRBV20-1 with TRBJ2-1, with a possible D match to TRBD2 (6 bases). Sample: CD8+ T cells from PBMCs. This TCR was sampled from a human donor in good health. CDR3 in amino acids: CSARDRVSGPVYNEQFF. The CDR3 DNA sequence: TGCAGTGCTAGAGATCGGGTTAGCGGTCCTGTTTACAATGAGCAGTTCTTC.